A selection of T cell receptor beta chains follows, all from one sample in a study of CXCR3-negative and CXCR3-positive naive CD8 T cells. Reprocessing the 5' RACE reads, TCRdb reports a single entry for every CDR3 protein and omits DNA. The sample includes about 120,000 distinct CDR3 sequences. Material: naive CXCR3+ CD8+ T cells from blood. All receptors derive from a human donor in good health. Some clones in this sample may be carry-over from other donors' samples. CDR3s include the opening cysteine and the closing phenylalanine or tryptophan.

>TRBJ1-1|TRBV7-9
CASSLASGQGDTEAFF
>TRBJ1-1|TRBV7-9
CASSDRGNTEAFF
>TRBJ2-7|TRBV5-1
CASSLGGQPGTSAYEQYF
>TRBJ2-5|TRBV3-1
CASSQTGGGETQYF
>TRBJ2-5|TRBV29-1
CSVEGGGETQYF
>TRBJ1-2|TRBV12-3/TRBV12-4
CASSLRQPAAGYDGYTF
>TRBJ2-7|TRBV28
CASREGQRGPYEQYF
>TRBJ1-2|TRBV6-5
CASSYGTGDYGYTF
>TRBJ2-7|TRBV12-3/TRBV12-4
CASSRVGDTNSYEQYF
>TRBJ2-7|TRBV4-1
CASSPGSYNYEQYF
>TRBJ2-5|TRBV6-2/TRBV6-3
CASMLRGETQYF